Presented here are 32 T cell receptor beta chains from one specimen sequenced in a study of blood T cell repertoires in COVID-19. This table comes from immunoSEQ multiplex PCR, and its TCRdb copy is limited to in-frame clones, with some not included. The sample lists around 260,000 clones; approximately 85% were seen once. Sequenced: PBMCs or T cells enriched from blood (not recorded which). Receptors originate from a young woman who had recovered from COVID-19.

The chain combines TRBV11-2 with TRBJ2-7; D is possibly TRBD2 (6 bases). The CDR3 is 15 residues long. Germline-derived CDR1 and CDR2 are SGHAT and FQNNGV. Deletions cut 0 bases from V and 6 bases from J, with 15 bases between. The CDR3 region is CASSLDLRLVAEQYF. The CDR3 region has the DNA TGTGCCAGCAGCTTAGATCTGCGACTAGTAGCCGAGCAGTACTTC.

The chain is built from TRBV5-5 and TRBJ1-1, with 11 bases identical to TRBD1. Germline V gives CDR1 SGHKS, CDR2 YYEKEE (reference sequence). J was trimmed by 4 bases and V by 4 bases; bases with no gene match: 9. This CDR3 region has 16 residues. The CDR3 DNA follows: TGTGCCAGCAGCATAGGGACAGGGGGAATGAGCACTGAAGCTTTCTTT. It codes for CASSIGTGGMSTEAFF.

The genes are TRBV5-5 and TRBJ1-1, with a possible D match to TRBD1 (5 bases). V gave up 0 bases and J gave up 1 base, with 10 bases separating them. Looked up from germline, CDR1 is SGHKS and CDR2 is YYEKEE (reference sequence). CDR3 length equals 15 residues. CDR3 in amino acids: CASSLAGRGNTEAFF. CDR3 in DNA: TGTGCCAGCAGCTTGGCCGGGAGGGGGAACACTGAAGCTTTCTTT.

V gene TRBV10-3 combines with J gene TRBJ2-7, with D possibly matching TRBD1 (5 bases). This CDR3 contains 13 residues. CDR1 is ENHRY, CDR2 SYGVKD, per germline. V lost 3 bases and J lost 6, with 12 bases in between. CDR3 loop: CAISEGRVTEQYF. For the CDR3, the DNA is TGTGCCATCAGTGAAGGCAGGGTAACCGAGCAGTACTTC.

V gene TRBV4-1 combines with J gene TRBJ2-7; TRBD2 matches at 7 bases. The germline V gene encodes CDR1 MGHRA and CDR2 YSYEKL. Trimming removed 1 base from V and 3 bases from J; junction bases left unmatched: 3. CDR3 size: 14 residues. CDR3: CASSQVLADYEQYF. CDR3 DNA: TGCGCCAGCAGCCAAGTCCTAGCGGACTACGAGCAGTACTTC.

CDR3 loop: CASGVQSGGADTQYF. The CDR3 nucleotides read TGTGCCAGCGGGGTTCAGAGCGGGGGGGCAGATACGCAGTATTTT. The gene calls are TRBV4-2 and TRBJ2-3, with 10 bases that match TRBD2. With V trimmed by 8 bases and J by 4 bases, 9 bases remained unmatched. Germline V gene sequence: CDR1 LGHNA, CDR2 YNFKEQ. The CDR3 runs to 15 residues.

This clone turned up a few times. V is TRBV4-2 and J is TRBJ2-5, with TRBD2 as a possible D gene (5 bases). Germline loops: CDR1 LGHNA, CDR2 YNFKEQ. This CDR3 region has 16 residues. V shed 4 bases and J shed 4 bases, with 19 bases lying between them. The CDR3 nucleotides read TGTGCCAGCAGCCCCACCCGGGGAGATAGGACAGAGACCCAGTACTTC. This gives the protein CASSPTRGDRTETQYF.

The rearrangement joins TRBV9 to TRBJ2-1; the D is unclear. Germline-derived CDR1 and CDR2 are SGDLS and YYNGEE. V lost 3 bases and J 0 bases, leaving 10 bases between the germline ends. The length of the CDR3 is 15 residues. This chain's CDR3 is CASSATSSSYNEQFF. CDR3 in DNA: TGTGCCAGCAGCGCGACAAGCAGCTCCTACAATGAGCAGTTCTTC.

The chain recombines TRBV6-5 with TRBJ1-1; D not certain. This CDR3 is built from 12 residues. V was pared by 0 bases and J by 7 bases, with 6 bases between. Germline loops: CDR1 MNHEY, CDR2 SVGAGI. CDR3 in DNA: TGTGCCAGCAGTTACTCGGGGAGTGAAGCTTTCTTT. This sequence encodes CASSYSGSEAFF.

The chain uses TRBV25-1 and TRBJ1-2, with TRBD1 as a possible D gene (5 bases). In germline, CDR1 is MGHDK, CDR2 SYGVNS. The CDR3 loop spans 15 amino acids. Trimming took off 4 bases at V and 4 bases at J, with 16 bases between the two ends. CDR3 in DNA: TGTGCCAGCAGTGGGGGCGGTTTAAGGGGCTATGGCTACACCTTC. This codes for CASSGGGLRGYGYTF.

Here the CDR3 reads CSVEVPGDSTPDTQYF. The CDR3 DNA reads as TGCAGCGTTGAGGTGCCGGGGGACAGCACCCCAGATACGCAGTATTTT. The chain couples TRBV29-1 to TRBJ2-3, with D tentatively TRBD1 (7 bases). This CDR3 comprises 16 residues. The V and J ends lost 3 bases and 4 bases respectively, with 20 bases between them. Germline assignment: CDR1 SQVTM and CDR2 ANQGSEA.

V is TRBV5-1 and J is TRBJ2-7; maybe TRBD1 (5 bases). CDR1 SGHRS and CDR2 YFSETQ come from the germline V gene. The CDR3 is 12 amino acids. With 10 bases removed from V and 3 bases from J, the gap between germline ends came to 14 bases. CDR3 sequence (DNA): TGCGCCTCCGGCAGGGAATTCTACGAGCAGTACTTC. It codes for CASGREFYEQYF.

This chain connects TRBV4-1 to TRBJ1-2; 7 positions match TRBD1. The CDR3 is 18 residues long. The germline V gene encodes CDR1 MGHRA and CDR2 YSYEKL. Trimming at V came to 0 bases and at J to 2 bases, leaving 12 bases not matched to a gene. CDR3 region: CASSQDRRQGGWNYGYTF. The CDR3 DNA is TGCGCCAGCAGCCAAGATCGGAGACAGGGCGGTTGGAACTATGGCTACACCTTC.

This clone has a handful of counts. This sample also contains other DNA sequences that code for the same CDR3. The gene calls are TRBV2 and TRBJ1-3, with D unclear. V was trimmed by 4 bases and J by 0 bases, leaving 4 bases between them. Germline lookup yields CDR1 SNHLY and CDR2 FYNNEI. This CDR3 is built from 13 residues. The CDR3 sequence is CASSGGSGNTIYF. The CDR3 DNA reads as TGTGCCAGCAGTGGCGGCTCTGGAAACACCATATATTTT.

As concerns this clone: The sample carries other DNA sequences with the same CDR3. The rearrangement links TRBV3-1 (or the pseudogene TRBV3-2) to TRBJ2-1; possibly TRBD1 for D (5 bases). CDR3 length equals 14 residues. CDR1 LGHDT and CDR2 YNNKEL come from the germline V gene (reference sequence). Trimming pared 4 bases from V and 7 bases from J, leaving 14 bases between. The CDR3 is CASSPGNFHNEQFF. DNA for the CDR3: TGTGCCAGCAGCCCAGGGAACTTCCATAATGAGCAGTTCTTC.

The CDR3 here is CASSYPPVTDTQYF. The DNA for the CDR3 is TGTGCCAGCAGTTACCCGCCGGTTACCGATACGCAGTATTTT. The J gene is TRBJ2-3, the V gene TRBV6-7; D remains ambiguous. TRBV6-7 is recorded as an ORF, its role being uncertain. CDR3 size: 14 residues. Trimming shortened V by 2 bases and J by 6 bases, and 12 bases separated the two germline ends.

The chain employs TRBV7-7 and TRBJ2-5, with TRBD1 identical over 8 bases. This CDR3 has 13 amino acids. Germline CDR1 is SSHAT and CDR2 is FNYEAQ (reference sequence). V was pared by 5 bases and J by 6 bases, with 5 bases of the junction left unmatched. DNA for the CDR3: TGTGCCAGCAGCCTTGACAGGGGCCAGACCCAGTACTTC. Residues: CASSLDRGQTQYF.

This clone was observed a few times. The CDR3 nucleotides are TGCAGCGCCTGGGCTATGAACACTGAAGCTTTCTTT. This codes for CSAWAMNTEAFF. The chain combines TRBV29-1 with TRBJ1-1; unclear D gene. This CDR3 comprises 12 residues. From germline, CDR1 is SQVTM and CDR2 ANQGSEA. V shed 7 bases and J shed 0 bases, with 9 bases lying between them.

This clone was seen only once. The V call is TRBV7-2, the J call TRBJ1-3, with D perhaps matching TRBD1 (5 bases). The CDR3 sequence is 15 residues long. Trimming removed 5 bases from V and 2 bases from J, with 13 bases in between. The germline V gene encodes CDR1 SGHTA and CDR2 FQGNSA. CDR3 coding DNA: TGTGCCAGCAGCCAGGTGGGGGGAGCTGGAAACACCATATATTTT. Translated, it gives CASSQVGGAGNTIYF.

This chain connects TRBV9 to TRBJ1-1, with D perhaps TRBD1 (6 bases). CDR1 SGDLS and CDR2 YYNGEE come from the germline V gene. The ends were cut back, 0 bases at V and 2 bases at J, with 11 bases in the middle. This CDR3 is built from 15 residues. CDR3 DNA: TGTGCCAGCAGCGTAGGGGTAGGGGGTAACACTGAAGCTTTCTTT. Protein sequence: CASSVGVGGNTEAFF.

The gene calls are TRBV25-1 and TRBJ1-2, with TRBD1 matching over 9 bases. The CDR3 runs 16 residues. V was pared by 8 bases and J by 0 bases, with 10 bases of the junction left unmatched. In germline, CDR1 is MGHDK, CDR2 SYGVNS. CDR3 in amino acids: CASPPGQGRANYGYTF. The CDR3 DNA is TGTGCCAGCCCCCCGGGACAGGGTCGGGCTAACTATGGCTACACCTTC.

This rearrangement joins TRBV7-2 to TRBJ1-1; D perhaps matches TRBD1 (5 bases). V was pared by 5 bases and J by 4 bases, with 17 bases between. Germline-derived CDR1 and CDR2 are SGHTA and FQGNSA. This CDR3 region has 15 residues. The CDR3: CASSPGSYQGTEAFF. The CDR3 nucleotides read TGTGCCAGCAGCCCCGGCAGTTACCAGGGCACTGAAGCTTTCTTT.

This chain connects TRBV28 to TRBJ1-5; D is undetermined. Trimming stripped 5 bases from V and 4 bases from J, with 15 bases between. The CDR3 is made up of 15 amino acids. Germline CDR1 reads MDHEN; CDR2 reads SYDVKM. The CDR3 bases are TGTGCCAGCAGTGCAGAAACACCCGGGAATCAGCCCCAGCATTTT. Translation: CASSAETPGNQPQHF.

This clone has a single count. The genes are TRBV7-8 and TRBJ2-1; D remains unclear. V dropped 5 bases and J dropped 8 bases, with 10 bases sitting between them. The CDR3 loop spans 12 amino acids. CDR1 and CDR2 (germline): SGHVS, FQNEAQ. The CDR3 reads CASSLSSDEQFF. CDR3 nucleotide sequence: TGTGCCAGCAGCCTCAGTTCCGATGAGCAGTTCTTC.

Here the CDR3 DNA reads TGTGCCAGCAGTTTAACCAGGGTATACGAGCAGTACTTC. Protein sequence: CASSLTRVYEQYF. The chain joins TRBV27 to TRBJ2-7, with D maybe TRBD1 (5 bases). The CDR3 extends over 13 amino acids. Looked up from germline, CDR1 is MNHEY and CDR2 is SMNVEV (reference sequence). V shed 2 bases and J shed 4 bases, with 9 bases lying between them.

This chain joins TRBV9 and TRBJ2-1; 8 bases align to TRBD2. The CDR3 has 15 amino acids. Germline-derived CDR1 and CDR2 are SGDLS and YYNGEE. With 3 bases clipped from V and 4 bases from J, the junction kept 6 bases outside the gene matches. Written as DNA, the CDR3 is TGTGCCAGCAGCGATACTAGCGGAGATTACAATGAGCAGTTCTTC. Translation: CASSDTSGDYNEQFF.

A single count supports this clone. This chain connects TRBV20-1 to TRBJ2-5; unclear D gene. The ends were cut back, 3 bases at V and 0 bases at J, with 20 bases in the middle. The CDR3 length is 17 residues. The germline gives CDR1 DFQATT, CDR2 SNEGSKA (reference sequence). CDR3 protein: CSASKTRLPPNQETQYF. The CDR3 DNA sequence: TGCAGTGCTAGTAAGACGAGACTTCCGCCCAACCAAGAGACCCAGTACTTC.

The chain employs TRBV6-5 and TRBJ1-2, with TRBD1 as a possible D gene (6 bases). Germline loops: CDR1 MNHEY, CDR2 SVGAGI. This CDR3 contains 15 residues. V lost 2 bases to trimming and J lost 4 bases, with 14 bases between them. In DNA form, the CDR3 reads TGTGCCAGCAGTTACGCCAAAACAGGGTCCTATGGCTACACCTTC. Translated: CASSYAKTGSYGYTF.

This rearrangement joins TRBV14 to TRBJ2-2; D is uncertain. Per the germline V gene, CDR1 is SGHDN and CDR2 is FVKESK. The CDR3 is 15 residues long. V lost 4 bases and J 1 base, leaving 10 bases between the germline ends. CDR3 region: CASSREVGNTGELFF. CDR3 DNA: TGTGCCAGCAGCCGAGAGGTCGGGAACACCGGGGAGCTGTTTTTT.

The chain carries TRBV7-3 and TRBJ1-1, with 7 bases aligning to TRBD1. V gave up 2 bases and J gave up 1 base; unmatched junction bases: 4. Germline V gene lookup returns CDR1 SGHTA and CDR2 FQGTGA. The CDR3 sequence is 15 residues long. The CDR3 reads CASSLGDRRNTEAFF. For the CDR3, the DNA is TGTGCCAGCAGCTTAGGGGACAGACGGAACACTGAAGCTTTCTTT. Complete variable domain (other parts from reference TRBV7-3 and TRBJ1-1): GAGVSQTPSNKVTEKGKYVELRCDPISGHTALYWYRQSLGQGPEFLIYFQGTGAADDSGLPNDRFFAVRPEGSVSTLKIQRTERGDSAVYLCASSLGDRRNTEAFFGQGTRLTVV.

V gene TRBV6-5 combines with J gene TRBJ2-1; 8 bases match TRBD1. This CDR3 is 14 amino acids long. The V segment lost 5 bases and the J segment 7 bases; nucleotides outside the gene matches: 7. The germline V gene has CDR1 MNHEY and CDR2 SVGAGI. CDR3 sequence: CASSLRGPGNEQFF. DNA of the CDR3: TGTGCCAGCAGTCTCAGGGGGCCGGGGAATGAGCAGTTCTTC.

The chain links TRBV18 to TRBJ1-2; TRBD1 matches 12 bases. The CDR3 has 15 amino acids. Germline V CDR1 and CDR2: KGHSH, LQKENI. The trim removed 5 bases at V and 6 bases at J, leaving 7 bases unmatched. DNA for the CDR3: TGTGCCAGCTCAACCATGGGACAGGGGGCGGATGGCTACACCTTC. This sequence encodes CASSTMGQGADGYTF.